Following are 10 T cell receptor beta chains from one sample sequenced in a study of T cells in localized non-small cell lung cancer. The table came from immunoSEQ multiplex PCR; TCRdb's copy has only in-frame clones and leaves some out. This repertoire shows approximately 28,000 clones, around 85% found once; its top ten account for more than 13%. This material consisted of peripheral blood, taken before any cancer treatment. Source of these receptors: a female donor over 55 with stage II squamous cell lung carcinoma.

V gene TRBV28 combines with J gene TRBJ1-5; tentatively, D is TRBD1 (5 bases). The CDR3 is made up of 13 amino acids. Trimming stripped 6 bases from V and 0 bases from J, with 6 bases between. Looked up from germline, CDR1 is MDHEN and CDR2 is SYDVKM. The CDR3 here is CASRGDSNQPQHF. The CDR3 DNA sequence: TGTGCCAGCAGAGGGGATAGCAATCAGCCCCAGCATTTT. Complete variable domain (other parts from reference TRBV28 and TRBJ1-5): DVKVTQSSRYLVKRTGEKVFLECVQDMDHENMFWYRQDPGLGLRLIYFSYDVKMKEKGDIPEGYSVSREKKERFSLILESASTNQTSMYLCASRGDSNQPQHFGDGTRLSIL.

The V gene is TRBV18, the J gene TRBJ1-6, with 10 positions matching TRBD1. The CDR3 is 17 residues long. Trimming at V came to 3 bases and at J to 7 bases, leaving 9 bases not matched to a gene. CDR1 and CDR2 (germline): KGHSH, LQKENI. This CDR3 is CASSPNHGTGANSPLHF. As DNA, the CDR3 is TGTGCCAGCTCACCGAACCACGGGACAGGGGCGAATTCACCCCTCCACTTT. The full variable domain, in which reference TRBV18 and TRBJ1-6 provide the parts outside the CDR3, is NAGVMQNPRHLVRRRGQEARLRCSPMKGHSHVYWYRQLPEEGLKFMVYLQKENIIDESGMPKERFSAEFPKEGPSILRIQQVVRGDSAAYFCASSPNHGTGANSPLHFGNGTRLTVT.

This clone was picked up one time. The V and J genes are TRBV10-3 and TRBJ1-1; D ambiguous. The V and J ends lost 4 bases and 3 bases respectively, with 18 bases between them. This CDR3 is built from 16 residues. Germline loops: CDR1 ENHRY, CDR2 SYGVKD. This CDR3 reads CAISVGTSRGDTEAFF. In DNA form, the CDR3 reads TGTGCCATCAGTGTTGGAACCTCCCGAGGAGACACTGAAGCTTTCTTT.

V gene TRBV28 combines with J gene TRBJ1-1, with D possibly matching TRBD1 (5 bases). The CDR3 spans 14 residues. Germline CDR1 MDHEN, CDR2 SYDVKM. Trimming removed 9 bases at V and 1 base at J, with 15 bases between. CDR3 nucleotides: TGTGCCAGTGGTACCGGGACCCGGAACACTGAAGCTTTCTTT. Translation: CASGTGTRNTEAFF. The full variable domain, its missing parts supplied by reference TRBV28 and TRBJ1-1, is DVKVTQSSRYLVKRTGEKVFLECVQDMDHENMFWYRQDPGLGLRLIYFSYDVKMKEKGDIPEGYSVSREKKERFSLILESASTNQTSMYLCASGTGTRNTEAFFGQGTRLTVV.

This chain uses TRBV7-9 with TRBJ1-1, with TRBD1 matching over 8 bases. Germline CDR1 SEHNR, CDR2 FQNEAQ (reference sequence). The CDR3 totals 15 residues. V gave up 5 bases and J gave up 1 base; unmatched junction bases: 6. The CDR3 is CASSTQGAGNTEAFF. CDR3 coding DNA: TGTGCCAGCAGCACCCAGGGGGCAGGGAACACTGAAGCTTTCTTT.

V gene TRBV9 combines with J gene TRBJ1-2; 7 bases are shared with TRBD1. There are 14 residues in the CDR3. Germline assignment: CDR1 SGDLS and CDR2 YYNGEE. V lost 3 bases, J lost 5 bases, and 7 bases stayed unmatched. CDR3 loop: CASSGDRVRYGYTF. DNA of the CDR3: TGTGCCAGCAGCGGAGACAGGGTTCGTTATGGCTACACCTTC.

V is TRBV19 and J is TRBJ2-7, with 8 bases lining up with TRBD2. The V segment lost 3 bases and the J segment 6 bases; nucleotides outside the gene matches: 7. The CDR3 is 14 residues long. CDR1 and CDR2 (germline): LNHDA, SQIVND (reference sequence). The CDR3 reads CASSISGGPGEQYF. For the CDR3, the DNA is TGTGCCAGTAGTATTTCGGGAGGGCCTGGCGAGCAGTACTTC.

This chain links TRBV7-6 with TRBJ1-4, with D uncertain. Deletions cut 2 bases from V and 10 bases from J, with 14 bases between. The CDR3 contains 14 residues. Looked up from germline, CDR1 is SGHVS and CDR2 is FNYEAQ. CDR3 loop: CASSLYGDAGKLFF. Here the CDR3 DNA reads TGTGCCAGCAGCTTATATGGTGACGCTGGAAAACTGTTTTTT.

The rearrangement joins TRBV5-1 to TRBJ2-6; the D gene is possibly TRBD1 (5 bases). Germline assignment: CDR1 SGHRS and CDR2 YFSETQ. The V and J ends lost 2 bases and 3 bases respectively, with 15 bases between them. This CDR3 region has 17 residues. This CDR3 reads CASSFRAGKNGANVLTF. In nucleotides, the CDR3 is TGCGCCAGCAGCTTTCGGGCAGGGAAAAATGGGGCCAACGTCCTGACTTTC. The full variable domain, with the rest looked up from reference TRBV5-1 and TRBJ2-6, is KAGVTQTPRYLIKTRGQQVTLSCSPISGHRSVSWYQQTPGQGLQFLFEYFSETQRNKGNFPGRFSGRQFSNSRSEMNVSTLELGDSALYLCASSFRAGKNGANVLTFGAGSRLTVL.

The J gene is TRBJ1-4, the V gene TRBV6-5, with 9 bases lining up with TRBD1. The CDR3 sequence is 15 residues long. Germline V gene lookup returns CDR1 MNHEY and CDR2 SVGAGI. V was pared by 6 bases and J by 6 bases, with 8 bases of the junction left unmatched. Written as DNA, the CDR3 is TGTGCCAGCAGGCTCCCGGGACAGGGTGATGAAAAACTGTTTTTT. As protein: CASRLPGQGDEKLFF.